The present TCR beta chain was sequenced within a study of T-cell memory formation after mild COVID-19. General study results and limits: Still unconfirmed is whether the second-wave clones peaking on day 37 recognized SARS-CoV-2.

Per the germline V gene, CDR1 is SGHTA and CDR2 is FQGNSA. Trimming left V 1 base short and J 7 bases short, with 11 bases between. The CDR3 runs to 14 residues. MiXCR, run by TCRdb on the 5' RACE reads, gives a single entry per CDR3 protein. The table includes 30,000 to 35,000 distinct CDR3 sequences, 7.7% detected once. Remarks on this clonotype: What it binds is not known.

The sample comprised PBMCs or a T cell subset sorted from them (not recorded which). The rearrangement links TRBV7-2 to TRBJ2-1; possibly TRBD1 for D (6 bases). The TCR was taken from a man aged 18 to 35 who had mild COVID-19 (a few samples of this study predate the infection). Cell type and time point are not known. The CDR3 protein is CASSLERTENEQFF. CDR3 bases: TGTGCCAGCAGCTTAGAGAGGACAGAGAATGAGCAGTTCTTC.